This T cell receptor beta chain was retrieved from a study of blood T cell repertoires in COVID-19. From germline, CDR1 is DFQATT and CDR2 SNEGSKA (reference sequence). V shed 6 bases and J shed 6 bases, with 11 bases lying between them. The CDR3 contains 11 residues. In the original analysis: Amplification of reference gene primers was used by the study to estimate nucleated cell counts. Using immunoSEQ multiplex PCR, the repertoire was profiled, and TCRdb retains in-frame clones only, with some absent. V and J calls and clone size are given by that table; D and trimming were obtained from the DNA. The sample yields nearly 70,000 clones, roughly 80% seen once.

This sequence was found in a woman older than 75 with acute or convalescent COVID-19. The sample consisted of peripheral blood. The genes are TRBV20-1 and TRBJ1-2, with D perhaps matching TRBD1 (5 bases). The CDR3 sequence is CSAEFRDGYTF. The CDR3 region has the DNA TGCAGTGCAGAATTCAGGGATGGCTACACCTTC.